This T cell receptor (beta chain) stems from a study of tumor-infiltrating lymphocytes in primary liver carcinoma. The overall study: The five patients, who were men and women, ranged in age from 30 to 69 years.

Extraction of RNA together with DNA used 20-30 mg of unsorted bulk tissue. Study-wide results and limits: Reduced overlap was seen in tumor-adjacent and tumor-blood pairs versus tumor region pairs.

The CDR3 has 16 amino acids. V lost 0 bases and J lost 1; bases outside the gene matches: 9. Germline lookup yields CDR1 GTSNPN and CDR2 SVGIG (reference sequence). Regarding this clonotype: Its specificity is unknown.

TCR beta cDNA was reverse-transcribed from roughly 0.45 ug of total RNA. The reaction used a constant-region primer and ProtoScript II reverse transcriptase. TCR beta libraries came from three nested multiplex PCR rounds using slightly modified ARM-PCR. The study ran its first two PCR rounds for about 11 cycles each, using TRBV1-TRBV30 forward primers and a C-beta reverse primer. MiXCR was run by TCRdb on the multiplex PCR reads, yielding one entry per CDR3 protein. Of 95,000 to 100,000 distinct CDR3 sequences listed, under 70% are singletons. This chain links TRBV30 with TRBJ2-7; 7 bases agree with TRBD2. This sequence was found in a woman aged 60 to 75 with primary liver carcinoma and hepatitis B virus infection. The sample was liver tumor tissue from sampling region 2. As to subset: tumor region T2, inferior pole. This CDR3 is CAWSVLTASGSYEQYF. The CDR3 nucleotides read TGTGCCTGGAGTGTACTAACGGCTAGCGGATCCTACGAGCAGTACTTC.